This T cell receptor (beta chain) came from a study of T cell clones after liver transplantation (dated by TCRdb to the late 2010s). Regarding the study in general: Samples were obtained from ITN030ST, a randomized trial in which withdrawal of immunosuppression was attempted within 2 years of liver transplantation. To count as tolerant, a recipient had to stay completely off immunosuppression for at least one year without liver enzymes climbing beyond twice the upper limit of normal. As an antigen-independent comparator for donor-reactive sequences, third party-reactive TCRbeta sequences were also identified from pre-transplant MLRs. Blood samples were collected pre-transplant, pre-randomization before withdrawal, and post-randomization after either full withdrawal or failed withdrawal. The study cohort included 8 liver transplant recipients, of whom 3 were classified as tolerant and 5 as non-tolerant. Three of the eight recipients were HCV-positive; the others were transplanted for non-autoimmune, non-viral indications. No induction therapy was given to the subjects, and standard immunosuppression was administered until randomization at 12-24 months post-transplant. Donor-reactive T cell clones were identified by TCRbeta sequencing after a pre-transplant mixed lymphocyte reaction and then tracked in post-transplant blood.

Study-level results and caveats: Once repertoire turnover was taken into account, donor-reactive detection showed a significant reduction for CD4 in 7 of 8 subjects and for CD8 in 8 of 8. Without allograft tissue specimens, donor-reactive T cells may have migrated into the graft rather than being deleted. The decline in donor-reactive sequences exceeded the decline in third party-reactive sequences, suggesting partial antigen-specific deletion that was unrelated to withdrawal success. The conclusions were considered preliminary, being limited by small, heterogeneous patient numbers and non-standardized post-transplant time points. A significant post-transplant decrease in circulating donor-reactive CD4 TCRbeta sequences was observed in most of the 8 subjects, irrespective of tolerance or HCV status. In two subjects, low numbers of available donor cells limited the measurable donor-reactive repertoire.

With regard to this clone: The antigen it binds to is not known. No base quality information exists; no much larger clone differs at one position.

Sequences SQVTM (CDR1) and ANQGSEA (CDR2) are obtained from the germline V gene. Its CDR3 holds 14 amino acids, cysteine through phenylalanine. The only DNA kept is the CDR3, 42 bases in frame from the first base. V is reduced by 6 bases and J by 6 bases, leaving a spacing of 21 bases between them. Thawed unstimulated PBMCs were stained for CD3, CD4 and CD8 and FACS-sorted into CD3+CD4+ and CD3+CD8+ populations. All 8 studied subjects were randomized to withdrawal of immunosuppression. Genomic DNA was isolated with the Qiagen DNeasy Blood and Tissue Kit. High-throughput TCRbeta CDR3 sequencing of frozen genomic DNA was performed by immunoSEQ, with PCR amplification, mapping, bias correction and internal controls included. On the authors' methods: Productive rearrangements were kept, and unique TCRbeta sequences were defined by CDR3 nucleotide sequence plus V and J gene. Donor-reactive sequences required at least 5-fold expansion in CFSE-low cells versus unstimulated pre-transplant cells and at least 0.01% frequency. Minimum frequency thresholds were set for each subject on the basis of the unstimulated sample with the lowest template count, so that a detection power of at least 90% was ensured. Jensen-Shannon divergence between the top 1000 TCRbeta sequences after and before transplant was used to measure repertoire turnover. Changes in detection of donor-reactive sequences were assessed with two-sided Fisher's exact tests. TCRdb retrieved this table from immuneACCESS and kept in-frame rearrangements only. Not all clones are present; in checked studies, unresolved V genes account for under half, and no reason is known for the remainder. The V and J calls and clone size are taken from that table; D and trimming were inferred from the DNA. The sample yields 60,000 or so clones; over 60% were counted once. Around 9.1% of the sample lies in the top ten.

The chain is encoded by TRBV29-1 joined to TRBJ2-7; the best D guess is TRBD1, with 7 bases matching. Sequenced material: CD4+ T cells from blood, taken at the 22-month timepoint. The TCR originated in a human patient who received a liver transplant. After a transplant, some of the T cells may come from the graft donor. The nucleotide sequence is TGCAGCGTCCAGGCGGGACAGAGGTCCAGCGAGCAGTACTTC. Its protein reads: CSVQAGQRSSEQYF.